A single sample is the source of the 9 T cell receptor beta chains below, sequenced in a study of PD-L1 blockade in urothelial cancer. TCRdb's table, derived via immunoSEQ multiplex PCR, lists solely in-frame clones and lacks some. The sample records about 37,000 clones, 70% to 85% being singletons. The input for sequencing was PBMCs, taken around atezolizumab (anti-PD-L1) treatment. The receptors were gathered from a man in his fifties or sixties with urothelial cancer.

This clone was observed a few times. This CDR3 is CSVDKQGLVTQYF. In DNA, the CDR3 is TGCAGCGTTGATAAACAGGGGTTGGTTACGCAGTATTTT. This chain links TRBV29-1 with TRBJ2-3, with 7 bases identical to TRBD1. Trimming cost V 3 bases and J 8 bases; bases outside gene matches: 8. This CDR3 spans 13 amino acids. Germline V gene data show CDR1 as SQVTM and CDR2 as ANQGSEA.

The rearrangement links TRBV5-6 to TRBJ2-1, with TRBD1 as a possible D gene (6 bases). V dropped 5 bases and J dropped 3 bases, with 18 bases sitting between them. The CDR3 has 16 residues. The germline CDR1 and CDR2 sequences are SGHDT and YYEEEE. The CDR3 protein is CASRTSDRDNYNEQFF. CDR3 in DNA: TGTGCCAGCAGGACTTCTGACCGGGACAACTACAATGAGCAGTTCTTC.

This CDR3 reads CASTPGPGTRSTDTQYF. The CDR3 DNA is TGTGCCAGCACCCCAGGGCCCGGGACTAGAAGCACAGATACGCAGTATTTT. V and J are TRBV6-9 and TRBJ2-3, with 8 bases that match TRBD2. The germline V gene has CDR1 MNHGY and CDR2 SVAAGI. The CDR3 runs to 17 residues. Trimming cost V 7 bases and J 0 bases; bases outside gene matches: 12.

The chain couples TRBV19 to TRBJ2-2; D ambiguous. Per the germline V gene, CDR1 is LNHDA and CDR2 is SQIVND (reference sequence). The CDR3 consists of 15 residues. V lost 3 bases, J lost 6 bases, and 14 bases lay in between. CDR3 coding DNA: TGTGCCAGTAGTATTCCCGACTCGATCCCCGGGGAGCTGTTTTTT. Its protein is CASSIPDSIPGELFF.

The chain uses TRBV6-5 and TRBJ2-1; perhaps TRBD1 as D (6 bases). The CDR3 length is 13 residues. The germline V gene encodes CDR1 MNHEY and CDR2 SVGAGI. Trimming pared 7 bases from V and 6 bases from J, leaving 13 bases between. The CDR3 DNA follows: TGTGCCAGCAACAAAAGGGGGAGCAATGAGCAGTTCTTC. This sequence encodes CASNKRGSNEQFF.

The CDR3: CASSEVGRRKNSPLHF. The DNA of the CDR3 is TGTGCCAGCAGTGAAGTTGGAAGGAGGAAGAATTCACCCCTCCACTTT. The V call is TRBV2, the J call TRBJ1-6; no reliable D call. CDR3 length: 16 amino acids. Trimming removed 1 base from V and 7 bases from J, with 14 bases in between. CDR1 and CDR2 from the germline V gene are SNHLY and FYNNEI.

This clone was seen a single time. The chain is built from TRBV7-9 and TRBJ2-5; D ambiguous. This CDR3 spans 12 amino acids. Between the trimmed V and J ends, which lost 5 bases and 1 base, there was a span of 5 bases. Germline V CDR1 and CDR2: SEHNR, FQNEAQ (reference sequence). CDR3 amino acids: CASSPSQETQYF. CDR3 sequence (DNA): TGTGCCAGCAGCCCCTCCCAAGAGACCCAGTACTTC.

This chain uses TRBV5-1 with TRBJ1-3, with D uncertain. The CDR3 length is 16 residues. Germline CDR1 reads SGHRS; CDR2 reads YFSETQ. V lost 0 bases and J lost 2, with 12 bases in between. The CDR3 nucleotides are TGCGCCAGCAGCTTGGACCCCGGACTTACTGGAAACACCATATATTTT. Encoded protein: CASSLDPGLTGNTIYF.

This clone is deemed medium-sized. V gene TRBV4-1 combines with J gene TRBJ1-5; D perhaps matches TRBD1 (5 bases). V was shortened by 5 bases and J by 4 bases, with 18 bases between the two germline ends. The CDR3 is made up of 16 amino acids. The germline CDR1 and CDR2 sequences are MGHRA and YSYEKL. The CDR3 loop reads CASSSSGWQGNQPQHF. The CDR3 coding sequence is TGCGCCAGCAGCTCCTCAGGGTGGCAGGGTAATCAGCCCCAGCATTTT.